This T cell receptor (beta chain) was sequenced during a study of T cells and Merkel cell carcinoma outcomes. Broader study findings: In Merkel cell carcinoma, repertoire and T-cell density reportedly predicted outcomes.

Germline CDR1 and CDR2: MNHEY and SMNVEV (reference sequence). Trimming at V came to 5 bases and at J to 3 bases, leaving 9 bases not matched to a gene. The CDR3 has 16 amino acids. Notes on this clone: Its matching antigen is unknown.

Clones were sequenced by immunoSEQ multiplex PCR, and TCRdb holds only the in-frame ones, with some missing. The table has about 3,000 clones, 95% to 96% seen once. The sample was tumor tissue from Merkel cell carcinoma. This sequence joins TRBV27 and TRBJ2-1; 8 positions agree with TRBD2. The receptor comes from a human donor with Merkel cell carcinoma. The DNA of the CDR3 is TGTGCCAGCAGTATTAGTCCTAGCGGGCGCTACAATGAGCAGTTCTTC. Translation: CASSISPSGRYNEQFF.